The 6 T cell receptor beta chains below all came from one sample that was sequenced in a study of regulatory T cells in long-lasting Graves disease. HTBI primers from iRepertoire and Arm-PCR of CDR3 regions yielded the TCR beta libraries. Each CDR3 protein gets one entry after TCRdb re-called the multiplex PCR reads with MiXCR. The sample contains more than 400,000 distinct CDR3 sequences, 16% of which appear only once. Described time point: newly diagnosed GD, antithyroid drugs for less than 3 months. Extracted PBMC RNA gave rise to the TCR library. The same data also contributed to another study, on T cells in Graves' hyperthyroidism and ophthalmopathy.

This specimen consisted of peripheral blood mononuclear cells (PBMCs), obtained at new diagnosis, from a patient treated with antithyroid drugs. The receptors shown here come from a woman aged 25-40 years with Graves disease.

V gene TRBV28 combines with J gene TRBJ1-2; TRBD1 matches 9 bases. Trimming cost V 8 bases and J 8 bases; bases outside gene matches: 6. The germline V gene encodes CDR1 MDHEN and CDR2 SYDVKM. The length of the CDR3 is 12 residues. CDR3 coding DNA: TGTGCCAGCCTACAGGGGGCACGCGGCTACACCTTC. Its translation: CASLQGARGYTF.

This clonotype has a count of ten or more. The chain is built from TRBV11-3 and TRBJ2-1, with D possibly matching TRBD2 (6 bases). Trimming pared 1 base from V and 7 bases from J, leaving 8 bases between. The CDR3 sequence is 13 residues long. The germline CDR1 and CDR2 sequences are SGHNT and YENEEA. In nucleotides, the CDR3 is TGTGCCAGCAGCTTAGGGGGGGTGAATGAGCAGTTCTTC. This sequence encodes CASSLGGVNEQFF.

This clonotype was recorded a few times. This chain links TRBV10-3 with TRBJ2-5; tentatively, D is TRBD1 (6 bases). CDR1 and CDR2 (germline): ENHRY, SYGVKD. The V and J ends lost 10 bases and 2 bases respectively, with 14 bases between them. CDR3 length: 13 amino acids. The CDR3, as DNA: TGTGCCACCGCGGACAGTACGCAAGAGACCCAGTACTTC. Translated, it gives CATADSTQETQYF.

The table lists this clonotype with a count of one. A read error is possible here, since a much larger clone lies one base away. The chain uses TRBV5-1 and TRBJ2-7; D might be TRBD2 (6 bases). The germline gives CDR1 SGHRS, CDR2 YFSETQ. The CDR3 spans 15 residues. CDR3 amino acids: CASSLVTGARRERYF. The CDR3 region has the DNA TGCGCCAGCAGCTTGGTTACGGGAGCCAGGCGCGAGCGGTACTTC. The full variable domain, in which reference TRBV5-1 and TRBJ2-7 provide the parts outside the CDR3, is KAGVTQTPRYLIKTRGQQVTLSCSPISGHRSVSWYQQTPGQGLQFLFEYFSETQRNKGNFPGRFSGRQFSNSRSEMNVSTLELGDSALYLCASSLVTGARRERYFGPGTRLTVT.

This clonotype has at least ten counts. The rearrangement links TRBV7-3 to TRBJ2-3; tentative D call: TRBD2 (7 bases). The CDR3 contains 16 residues. The germline V gene has CDR1 SGHTA and CDR2 FQGTGA. Trimming took 5 bases from V and 1 from J, leaving 16 bases between them. The CDR3 nucleotides read TGTGCCAGCAGCCTCACGGGGAGGGGGGGCACAGATACGCAGTATTTT. Protein: CASSLTGRGGTDTQYF.

The V call is TRBV19, the J call TRBJ1-5; TRBD1 matches 7 bases. In germline, CDR1 is LNHDA, CDR2 SQIVND (reference sequence). V shed 6 bases, J shed 7 bases, and the junction held 18 bases outside the gene matches. CDR3 length: 17 residues. CDR3 nucleotide sequence: TGTGCCAGTAGCCCCGATGGTTCACGACAGGGCGTCCAGCCCCAGCATTTT. Its protein is CASSPDGSRQGVQPQHF.